This TCR beta chain is from a study of OX40 agonist ivuxolimab in advanced cancers. Study-wide results and limits: The CD4+ and CD8+ T cells in the blood had expanded clonally by week 6 at 0.1 to 3.0 mg/kg.

The CDR3 is made up of 14 amino acids. J was trimmed by 6 bases and V by 4 bases; bases with no gene match: 6. Germline V lookup: CDR1 MDHEN, CDR2 SYDVKM. Turning to this clone: Its antigen is unidentified.

Assay: immunoSEQ multiplex PCR; the TCRdb copy retains only in-frame clones and omits some. The profile shows approximately 13,000 clones, roughly 69% of them singletons. The rearrangement links TRBV28 to TRBJ1-5; 7 positions match TRBD1. This specimen was CD4+ or CD8+ T cells sorted from blood, taken in a trial of the OX40 agonist ivuxolimab. This sequence was found in an adult with an advanced solid tumor such as melanoma, head and neck, liver or kidney cancer. CDR3 loop: CASSWMQGVQPQHF. DNA for the CDR3: TGTGCCAGCAGTTGGATGCAGGGGGTTCAGCCCCAGCATTTT.